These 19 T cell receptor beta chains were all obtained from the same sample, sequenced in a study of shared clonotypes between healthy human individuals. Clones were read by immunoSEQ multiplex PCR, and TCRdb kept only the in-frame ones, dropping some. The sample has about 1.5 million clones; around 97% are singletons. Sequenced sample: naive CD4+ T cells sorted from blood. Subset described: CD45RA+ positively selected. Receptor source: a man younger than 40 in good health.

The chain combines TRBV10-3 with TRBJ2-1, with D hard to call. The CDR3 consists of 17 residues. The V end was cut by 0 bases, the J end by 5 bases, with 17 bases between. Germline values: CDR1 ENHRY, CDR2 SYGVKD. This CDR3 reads CAISESVSVSRDNEQFF. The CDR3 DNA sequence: TGTGCCATCAGTGAGTCGGTCAGCGTGTCGCGAGACAATGAGCAGTTCTTC.

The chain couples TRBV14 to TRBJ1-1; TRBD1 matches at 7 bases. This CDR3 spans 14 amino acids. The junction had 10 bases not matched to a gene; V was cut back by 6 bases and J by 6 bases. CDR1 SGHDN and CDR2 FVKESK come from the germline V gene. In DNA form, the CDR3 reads TGTGCCAGCAGTCACGACAGGGATAAGGCTGAAGCTTTCTTT. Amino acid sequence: CASSHDRDKAEAFF.

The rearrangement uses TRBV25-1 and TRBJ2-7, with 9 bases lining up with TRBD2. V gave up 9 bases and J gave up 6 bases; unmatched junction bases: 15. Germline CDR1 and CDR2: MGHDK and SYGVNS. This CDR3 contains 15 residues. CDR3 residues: CARRPSGKRFLEQYF. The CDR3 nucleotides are TGTGCCAGACGACCTAGCGGGAAGCGATTCCTCGAGCAGTACTTC.

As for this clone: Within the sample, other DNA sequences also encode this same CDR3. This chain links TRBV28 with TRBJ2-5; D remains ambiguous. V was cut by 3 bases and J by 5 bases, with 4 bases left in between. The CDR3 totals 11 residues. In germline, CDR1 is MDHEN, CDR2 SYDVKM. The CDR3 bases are TGTGCCAGCAGTTTGGAGGAGACCCAGTACTTC. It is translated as CASSLEETQYF.

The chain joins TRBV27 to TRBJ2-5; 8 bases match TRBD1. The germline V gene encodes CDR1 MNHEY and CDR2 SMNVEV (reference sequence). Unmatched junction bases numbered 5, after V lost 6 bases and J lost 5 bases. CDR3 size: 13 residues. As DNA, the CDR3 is TGTGCCAGCAGCAAGGACAGGGTTGAGACCCAGTACTTC. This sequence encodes CASSKDRVETQYF.

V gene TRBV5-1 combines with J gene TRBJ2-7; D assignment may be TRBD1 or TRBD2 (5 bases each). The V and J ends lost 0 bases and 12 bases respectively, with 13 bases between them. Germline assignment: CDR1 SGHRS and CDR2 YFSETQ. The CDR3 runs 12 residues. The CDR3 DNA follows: TGCGCCAGCAGCTTGGATGGGGGAATGAGGTACTTC. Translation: CASSLDGGMRYF.

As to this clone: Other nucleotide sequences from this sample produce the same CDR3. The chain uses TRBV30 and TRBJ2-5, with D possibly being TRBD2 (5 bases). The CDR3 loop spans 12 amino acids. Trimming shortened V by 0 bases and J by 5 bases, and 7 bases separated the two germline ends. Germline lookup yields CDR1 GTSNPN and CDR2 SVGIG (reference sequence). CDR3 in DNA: TGTGCCTGGAGTGTACGAGGGGAGACCCAGTACTTC. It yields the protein CAWSVRGETQYF.

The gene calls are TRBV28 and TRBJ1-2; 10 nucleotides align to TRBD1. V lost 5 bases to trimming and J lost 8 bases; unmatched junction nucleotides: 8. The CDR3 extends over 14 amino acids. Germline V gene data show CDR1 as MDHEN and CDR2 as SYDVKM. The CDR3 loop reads CASSPIGQGGGYTF. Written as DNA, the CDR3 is TGTGCCAGCAGTCCTATTGGACAGGGGGGCGGCTACACCTTC.

The CDR3 region has the DNA TGTGCCAGCAGCTACAACTACAATGAGCAGTTCTTC. It translates to CASSYNYNEQFF. The V call is TRBV11-2, the J call TRBJ2-1; D is unclear. Per germline, CDR1 SGHAT and CDR2 FQNNGV. The length of the CDR3 is 12 residues. The V and J ends lost 4 bases and 3 bases respectively, with 4 bases between them.

In nucleotides, the CDR3 is TGTGCCAGCACCCGAGCGGGATTCTCCTACGAGCAGTACTTC. Encoded protein: CASTRAGFSYEQYF. The V and J genes are TRBV11-2 and TRBJ2-7, with 7 bases matching TRBD2. Germline V CDR1 and CDR2: SGHAT, FQNNGV. This CDR3 is 14 amino acids long. The J segment lost 0 bases and the V segment lost 7 bases, leaving 6 bases of the junction unmatched.

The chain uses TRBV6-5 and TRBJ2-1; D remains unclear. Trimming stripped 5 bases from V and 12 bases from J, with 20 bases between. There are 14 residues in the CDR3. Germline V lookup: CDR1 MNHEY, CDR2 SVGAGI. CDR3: CASSNPGPTQRQFF. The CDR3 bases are TGTGCCAGCAGTAACCCGGGCCCGACGCAGCGGCAGTTCTTC.

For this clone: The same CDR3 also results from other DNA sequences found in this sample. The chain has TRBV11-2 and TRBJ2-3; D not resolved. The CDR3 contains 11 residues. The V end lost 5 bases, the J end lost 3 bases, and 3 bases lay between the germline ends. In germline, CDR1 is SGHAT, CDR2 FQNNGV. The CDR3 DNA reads TGTGCCAGCAGCCGGACAGATACGCAGTATTTT. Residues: CASSRTDTQYF.

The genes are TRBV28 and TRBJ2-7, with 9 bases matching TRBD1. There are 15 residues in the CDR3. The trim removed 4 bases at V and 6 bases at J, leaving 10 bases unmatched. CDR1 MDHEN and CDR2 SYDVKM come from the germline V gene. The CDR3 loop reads CASSSRDRVFSEQYF. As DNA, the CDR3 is TGTGCCAGCAGTTCCCGGGACAGGGTTTTTTCCGAGCAGTACTTC.

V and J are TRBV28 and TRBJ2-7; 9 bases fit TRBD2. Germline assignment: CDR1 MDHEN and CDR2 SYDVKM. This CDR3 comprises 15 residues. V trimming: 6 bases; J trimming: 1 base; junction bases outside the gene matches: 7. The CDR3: CASSYSGSLSYEQYF. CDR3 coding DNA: TGTGCCAGCAGCTATAGCGGGAGCCTATCCTACGAGCAGTACTTC.

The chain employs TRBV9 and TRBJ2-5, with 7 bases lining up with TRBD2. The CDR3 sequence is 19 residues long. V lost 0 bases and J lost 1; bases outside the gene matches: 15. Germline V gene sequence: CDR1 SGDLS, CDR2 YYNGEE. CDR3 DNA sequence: TGTGCCAGCAGCGTAGCCGCCCCCGGCGGAGCGGGAATCCAAGAGACCCAGTACTTC. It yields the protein CASSVAAPGGAGIQETQYF.

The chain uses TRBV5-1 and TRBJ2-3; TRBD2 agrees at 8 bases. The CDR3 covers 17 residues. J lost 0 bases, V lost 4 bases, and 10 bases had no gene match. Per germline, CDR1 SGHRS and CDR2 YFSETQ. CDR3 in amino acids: CASSPLLSGTSTDTQYF. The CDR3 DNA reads TGCGCCAGCAGCCCTCTTCTTAGCGGGACTAGCACAGATACGCAGTATTTT.

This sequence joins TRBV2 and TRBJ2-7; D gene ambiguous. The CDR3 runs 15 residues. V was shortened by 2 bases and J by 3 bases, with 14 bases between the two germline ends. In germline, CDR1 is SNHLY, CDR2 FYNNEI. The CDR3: CASSEFRGFNYEQYF. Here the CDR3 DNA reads TGTGCCAGCAGTGAATTTAGAGGCTTTAACTACGAGCAGTACTTC.

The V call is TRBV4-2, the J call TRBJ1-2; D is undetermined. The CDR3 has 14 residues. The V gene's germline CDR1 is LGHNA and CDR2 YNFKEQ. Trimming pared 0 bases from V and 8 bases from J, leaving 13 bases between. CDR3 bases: TGTGCCAGCAGCCAAGATGCGGGCCTAGGAGGCTACACCTTC. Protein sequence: CASSQDAGLGGYTF.

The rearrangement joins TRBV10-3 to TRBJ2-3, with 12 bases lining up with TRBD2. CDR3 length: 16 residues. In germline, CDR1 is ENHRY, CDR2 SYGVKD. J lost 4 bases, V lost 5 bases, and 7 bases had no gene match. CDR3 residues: CAISMTSGSGSDTQYF. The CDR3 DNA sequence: TGTGCCATCAGTATGACTAGCGGGAGTGGGTCAGATACGCAGTATTTT.